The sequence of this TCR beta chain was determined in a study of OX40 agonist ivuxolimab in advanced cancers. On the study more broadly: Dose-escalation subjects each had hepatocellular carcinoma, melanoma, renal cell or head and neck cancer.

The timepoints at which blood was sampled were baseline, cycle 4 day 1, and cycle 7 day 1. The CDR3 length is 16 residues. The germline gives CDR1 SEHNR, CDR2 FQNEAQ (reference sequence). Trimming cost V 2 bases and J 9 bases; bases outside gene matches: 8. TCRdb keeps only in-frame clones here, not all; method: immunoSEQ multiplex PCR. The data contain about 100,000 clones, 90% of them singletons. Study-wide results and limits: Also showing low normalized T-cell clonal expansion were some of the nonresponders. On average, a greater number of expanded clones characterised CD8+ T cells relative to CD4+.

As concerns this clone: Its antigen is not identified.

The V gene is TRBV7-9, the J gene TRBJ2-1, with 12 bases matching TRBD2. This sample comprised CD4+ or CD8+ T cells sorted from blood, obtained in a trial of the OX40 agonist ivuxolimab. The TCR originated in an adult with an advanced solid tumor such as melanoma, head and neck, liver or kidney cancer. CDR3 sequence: CASSLTGTSGPPEQFF. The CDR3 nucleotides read TGTGCCAGCAGCTTAACCGGGACTAGCGGGCCCCCTGAGCAGTTCTTC.